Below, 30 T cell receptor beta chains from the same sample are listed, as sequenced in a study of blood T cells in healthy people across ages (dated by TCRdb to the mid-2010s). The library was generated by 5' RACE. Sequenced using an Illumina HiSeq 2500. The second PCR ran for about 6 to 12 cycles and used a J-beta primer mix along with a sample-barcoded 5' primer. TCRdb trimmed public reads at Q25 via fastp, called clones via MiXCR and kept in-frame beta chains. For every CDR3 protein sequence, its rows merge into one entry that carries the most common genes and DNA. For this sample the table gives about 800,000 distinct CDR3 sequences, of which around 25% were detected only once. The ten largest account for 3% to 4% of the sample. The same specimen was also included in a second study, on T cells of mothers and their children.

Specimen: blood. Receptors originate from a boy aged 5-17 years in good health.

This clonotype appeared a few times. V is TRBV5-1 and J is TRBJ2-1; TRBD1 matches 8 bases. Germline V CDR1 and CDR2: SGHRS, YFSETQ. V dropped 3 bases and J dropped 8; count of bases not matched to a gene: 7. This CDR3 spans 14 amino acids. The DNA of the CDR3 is TGCGCCAGCAGCTCCGACAGGGGATCAGATGAGCAGTTCTTC. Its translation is CASSSDRGSDEQFF. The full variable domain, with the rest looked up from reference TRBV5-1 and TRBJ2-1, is KAGVTQTPRYLIKTRGQQVTLSCSPISGHRSVSWYQQTPGQGLQFLFEYFSETQRNKGNFPGRFSGRQFSNSRSEMNVSTLELGDSALYLCASSSDRGSDEQFFGPGTRLTVL.

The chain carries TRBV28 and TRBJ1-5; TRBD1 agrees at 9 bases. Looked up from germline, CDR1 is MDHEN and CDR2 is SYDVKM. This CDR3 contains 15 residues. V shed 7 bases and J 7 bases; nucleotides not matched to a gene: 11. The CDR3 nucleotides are TGTGCCAGCAATCCATCGGACAGGGGATGGCAGCCCCAGCATTTT. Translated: CASNPSDRGWQPQHF.

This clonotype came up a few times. The CDR3 nucleotides read TGTGCCAGCTCACCTTCAGGGAACCAAGAGACCCAGTACTTC. Translating gives CASSPSGNQETQYF. The V and J genes are TRBV18 and TRBJ2-5, with D possibly matching TRBD1 (5 bases). The CDR3 is 14 amino acids. CDR1 is KGHSH, CDR2 LQKENI, per germline. V was cut by 3 bases and J by 0 bases, with 8 bases left in between.

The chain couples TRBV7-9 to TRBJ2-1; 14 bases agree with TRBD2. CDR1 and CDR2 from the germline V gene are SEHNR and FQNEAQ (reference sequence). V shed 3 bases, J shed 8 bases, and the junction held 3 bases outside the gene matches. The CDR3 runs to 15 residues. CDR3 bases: TGTGCCAGCAGCTTGGGACTAGCGGGAGTGCATGAGCAGTTCTTC. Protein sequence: CASSLGLAGVHEQFF.

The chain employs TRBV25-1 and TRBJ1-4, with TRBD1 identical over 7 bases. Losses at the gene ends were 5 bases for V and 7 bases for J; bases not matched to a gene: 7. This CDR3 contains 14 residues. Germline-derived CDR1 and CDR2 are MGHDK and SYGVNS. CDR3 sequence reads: CASSQGGIGEKLFF. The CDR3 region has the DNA TGTGCCAGCAGTCAGGGGGGCATCGGTGAAAAACTGTTTTTT.

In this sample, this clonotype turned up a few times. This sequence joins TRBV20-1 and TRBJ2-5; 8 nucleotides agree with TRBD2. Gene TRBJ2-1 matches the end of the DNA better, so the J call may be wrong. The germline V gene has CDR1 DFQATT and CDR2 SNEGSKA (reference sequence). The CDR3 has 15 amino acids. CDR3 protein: CSASNPGTRVHEQFF. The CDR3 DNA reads TGCAGTGCTAGTAATCCCGGGACTAGGGTCCATGAGCAGTTCTTC.

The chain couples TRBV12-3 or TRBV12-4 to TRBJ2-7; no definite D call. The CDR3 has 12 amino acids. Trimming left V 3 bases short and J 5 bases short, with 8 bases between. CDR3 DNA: TGTGCCAGCAGTTTTGAGATCCACGAGCAGTACTTC. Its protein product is CASSFEIHEQYF.

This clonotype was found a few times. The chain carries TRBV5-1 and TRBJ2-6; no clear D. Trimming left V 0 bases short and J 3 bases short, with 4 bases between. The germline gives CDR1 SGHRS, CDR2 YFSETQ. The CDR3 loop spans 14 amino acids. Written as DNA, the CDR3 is TGCGCCAGCAGCTTGGTCTTTGGGGCCAACGTCCTGACTTTC. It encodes CASSLVFGANVLTF.

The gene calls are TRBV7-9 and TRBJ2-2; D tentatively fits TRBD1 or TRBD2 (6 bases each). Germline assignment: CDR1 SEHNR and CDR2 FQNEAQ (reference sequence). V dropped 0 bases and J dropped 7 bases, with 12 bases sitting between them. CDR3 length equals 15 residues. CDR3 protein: CASSLAGGLSGELFF. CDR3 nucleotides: TGTGCCAGCAGCTTAGCGGGGGGCCTCAGCGGGGAGCTGTTTTTT.

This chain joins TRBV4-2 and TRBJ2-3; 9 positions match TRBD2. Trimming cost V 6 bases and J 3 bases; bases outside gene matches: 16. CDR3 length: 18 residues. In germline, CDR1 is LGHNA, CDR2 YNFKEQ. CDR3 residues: CASRFSGRGSGVTDTQYF. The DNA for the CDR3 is TGTGCCAGCAGATTTAGCGGGAGAGGTTCGGGCGTTACAGATACGCAGTATTTT.

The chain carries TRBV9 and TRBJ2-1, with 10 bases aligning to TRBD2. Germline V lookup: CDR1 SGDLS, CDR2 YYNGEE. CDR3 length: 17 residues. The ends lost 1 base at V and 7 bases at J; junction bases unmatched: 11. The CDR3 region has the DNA TGTGCCAGCAGCGTAAGACTCGGAACTAGCGGGGTTAATGAGCAGTTCTTC. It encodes CASSVRLGTSGVNEQFF.

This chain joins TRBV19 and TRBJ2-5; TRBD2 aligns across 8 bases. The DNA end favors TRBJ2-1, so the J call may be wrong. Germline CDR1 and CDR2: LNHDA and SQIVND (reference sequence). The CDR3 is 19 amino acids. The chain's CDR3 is CASSMGVGPSGRYYNEQFF. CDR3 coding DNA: TGTGCCAGTAGTATGGGGGTAGGGCCCAGCGGGAGATATTATAATGAGCAGTTCTTC.

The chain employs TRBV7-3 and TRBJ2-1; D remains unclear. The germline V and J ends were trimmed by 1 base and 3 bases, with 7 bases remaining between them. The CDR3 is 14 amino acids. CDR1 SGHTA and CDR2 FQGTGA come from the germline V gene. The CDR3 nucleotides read TGTGCCAGCAGCTTAAACTACTACTACAATGAGCAGTTCTTC. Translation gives CASSLNYYYNEQFF.

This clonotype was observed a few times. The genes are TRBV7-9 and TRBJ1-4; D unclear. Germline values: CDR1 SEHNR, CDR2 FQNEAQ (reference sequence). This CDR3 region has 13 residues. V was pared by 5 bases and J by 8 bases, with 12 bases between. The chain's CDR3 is CASSQPVGEKLFF. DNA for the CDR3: TGTGCCAGCAGCCAACCGGTGGGGGAAAAACTGTTTTTT.

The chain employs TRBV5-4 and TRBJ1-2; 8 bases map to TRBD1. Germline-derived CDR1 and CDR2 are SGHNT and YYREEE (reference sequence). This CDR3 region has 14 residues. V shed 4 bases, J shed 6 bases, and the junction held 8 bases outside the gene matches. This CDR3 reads CASSNAGGVDGYTF. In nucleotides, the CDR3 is TGTGCCAGCAGCAATGCAGGGGGCGTGGATGGCTACACCTTC.

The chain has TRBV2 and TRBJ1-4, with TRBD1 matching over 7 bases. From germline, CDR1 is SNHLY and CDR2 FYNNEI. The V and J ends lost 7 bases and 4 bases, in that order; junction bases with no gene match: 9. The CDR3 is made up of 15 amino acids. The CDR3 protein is CASKNPTGINEKLFF. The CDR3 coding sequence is TGTGCCAGCAAAAACCCGACAGGGATTAATGAAAAACTGTTTTTT.

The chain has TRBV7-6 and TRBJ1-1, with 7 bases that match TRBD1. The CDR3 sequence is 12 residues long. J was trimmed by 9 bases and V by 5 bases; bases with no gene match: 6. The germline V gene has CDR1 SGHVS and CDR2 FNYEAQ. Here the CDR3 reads CASSQRTGKAFF. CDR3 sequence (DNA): TGTGCCAGCAGCCAACGGACAGGCAAAGCTTTCTTT.

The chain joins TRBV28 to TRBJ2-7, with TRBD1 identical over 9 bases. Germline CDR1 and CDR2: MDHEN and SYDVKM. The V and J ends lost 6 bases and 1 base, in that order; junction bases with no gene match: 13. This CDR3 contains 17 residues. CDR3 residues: CASRSFAWTGESYEQYF. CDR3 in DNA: TGTGCCAGCAGGAGTTTCGCATGGACAGGGGAGTCCTACGAGCAGTACTTC.

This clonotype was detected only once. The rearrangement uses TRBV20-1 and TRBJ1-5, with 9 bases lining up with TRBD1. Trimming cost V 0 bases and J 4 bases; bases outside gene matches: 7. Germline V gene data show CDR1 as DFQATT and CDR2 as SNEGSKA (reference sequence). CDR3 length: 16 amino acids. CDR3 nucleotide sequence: TGCAGTGCTAGAGAAAGGAGGGGACAGGGTAATCAGCCCCAGCATTTT. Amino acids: CSARERRGQGNQPQHF.

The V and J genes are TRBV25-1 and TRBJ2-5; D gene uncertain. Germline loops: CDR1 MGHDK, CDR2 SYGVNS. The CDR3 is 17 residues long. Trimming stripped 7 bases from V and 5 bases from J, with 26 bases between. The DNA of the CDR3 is TGTGCCAGCACCCCCAGCGCTAGATCTCTTGGAATGGAGACCCAGTACTTC. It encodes CASTPSARSLGMETQYF.

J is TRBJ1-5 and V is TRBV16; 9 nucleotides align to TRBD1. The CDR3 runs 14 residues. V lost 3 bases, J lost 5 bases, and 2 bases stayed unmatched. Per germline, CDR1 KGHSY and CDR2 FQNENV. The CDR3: CASSHTGGDQPQHF. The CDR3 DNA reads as TGTGCCAGCAGCCATACAGGGGGCGATCAGCCCCAGCATTTT.

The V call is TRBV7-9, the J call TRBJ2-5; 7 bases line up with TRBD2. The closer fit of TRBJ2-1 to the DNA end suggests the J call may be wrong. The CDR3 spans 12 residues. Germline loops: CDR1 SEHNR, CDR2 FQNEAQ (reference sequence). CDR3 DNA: TGTGCCAGCAGCCAGACTAGCCCCGAGCAGTTCTTC. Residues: CASSQTSPEQFF.

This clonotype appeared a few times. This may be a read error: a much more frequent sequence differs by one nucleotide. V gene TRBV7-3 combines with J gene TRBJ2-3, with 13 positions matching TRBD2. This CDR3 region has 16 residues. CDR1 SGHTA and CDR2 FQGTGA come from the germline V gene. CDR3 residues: CACSPGGLAGSDTQYF. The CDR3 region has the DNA TGTGCCTGCAGCCCAGGGGGACTAGCGGGATCAGATACGCAGTATTTT. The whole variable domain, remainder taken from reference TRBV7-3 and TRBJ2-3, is GAGVSQTPSNKVTEKGKYVELRCDPISGHTALYWYRQSLGQGPEFLIYFQGTGAADDSGLPNDRFFAVRPEGSVSTLKIQRTERGDSAVYLCACSPGGLAGSDTQYFGPGTRLTVL.

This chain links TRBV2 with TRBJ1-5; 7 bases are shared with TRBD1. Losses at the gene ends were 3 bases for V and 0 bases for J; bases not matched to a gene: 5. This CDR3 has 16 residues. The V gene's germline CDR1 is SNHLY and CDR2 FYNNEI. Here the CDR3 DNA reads TGTGCCAGCAGTGAGGCGACAGGGACTAGCAATCAGCCCCAGCATTTT. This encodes CASSEATGTSNQPQHF.

CDR3 in amino acids: CSALNRGYSYEQYF. CDR3 bases: TGCAGTGCTTTGAACAGGGGCTACTCCTACGAGCAGTACTTC. The gene calls are TRBV20-1 and TRBJ2-5, with 7 bases matching TRBD1. The J call may be mistaken, given a closer DNA end match to TRBJ2-7. The CDR3 covers 14 residues. Per germline, CDR1 DFQATT and CDR2 SNEGSKA (reference sequence).

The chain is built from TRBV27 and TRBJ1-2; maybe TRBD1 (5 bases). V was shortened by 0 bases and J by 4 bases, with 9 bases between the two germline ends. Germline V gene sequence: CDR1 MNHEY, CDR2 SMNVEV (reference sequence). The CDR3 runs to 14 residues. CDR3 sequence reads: CASSLSWGTYGYTF. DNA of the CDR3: TGTGCCAGCAGTTTATCGTGGGGGACCTATGGCTACACCTTC.

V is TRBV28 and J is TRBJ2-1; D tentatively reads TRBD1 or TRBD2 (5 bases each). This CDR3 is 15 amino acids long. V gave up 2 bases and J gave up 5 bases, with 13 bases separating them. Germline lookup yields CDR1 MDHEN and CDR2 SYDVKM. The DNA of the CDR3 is TGTGCCAGCAGTTTAGGGACCCCTTCCGACAATGAGCAGTTCTTC. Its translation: CASSLGTPSDNEQFF.

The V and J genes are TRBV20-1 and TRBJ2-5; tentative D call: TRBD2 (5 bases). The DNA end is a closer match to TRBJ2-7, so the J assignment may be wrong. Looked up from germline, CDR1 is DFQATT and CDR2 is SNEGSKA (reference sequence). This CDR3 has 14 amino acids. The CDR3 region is CSARDVRGRYEQYF. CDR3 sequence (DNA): TGCAGTGCTAGAGATGTGAGAGGGCGCTACGAGCAGTACTTC.

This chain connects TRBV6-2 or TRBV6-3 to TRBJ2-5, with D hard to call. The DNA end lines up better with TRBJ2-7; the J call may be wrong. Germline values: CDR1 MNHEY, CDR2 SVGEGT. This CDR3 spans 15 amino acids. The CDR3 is CASSYFGWGSYEQYF. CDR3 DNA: TGTGCCAGCAGTTACTTCGGATGGGGCTCCTACGAGCAGTACTTC.

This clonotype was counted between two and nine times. The CDR3, as DNA: TGCGCCAGCAGCGGCGGACAGGGGATCACTGAAGCTTTCTTT. It specifies CASSGGQGITEAFF. This sequence joins TRBV5-1 and TRBJ1-1; 9 bases align to TRBD1. The CDR3 totals 14 residues. The germline V gene encodes CDR1 SGHRS and CDR2 YFSETQ. V was pared by 4 bases and J by 4 bases, with 5 bases of the junction left unmatched. Using reference TRBV5-1 and TRBJ1-1 for the parts outside the CDR3, the full variable domain is KAGVTQTPRYLIKTRGQQVTLSCSPISGHRSVSWYQQTPGQGLQFLFEYFSETQRNKGNFPGRFSGRQFSNSRSEMNVSTLELGDSALYLCASSGGQGITEAFFGQGTRLTVV.